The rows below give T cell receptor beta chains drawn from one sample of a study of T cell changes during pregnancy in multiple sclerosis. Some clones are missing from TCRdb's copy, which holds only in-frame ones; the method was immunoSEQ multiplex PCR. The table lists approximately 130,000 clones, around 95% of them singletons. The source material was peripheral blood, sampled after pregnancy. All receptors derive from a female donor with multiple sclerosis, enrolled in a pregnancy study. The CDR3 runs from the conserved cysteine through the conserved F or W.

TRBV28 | CASCTSRGRLFF
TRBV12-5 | CASGFGTANEQFF
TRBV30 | CALNQGAGGWVTQYF
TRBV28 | CASSFPGLQQGGETQYF
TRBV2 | CASMGHTSNQPQHF
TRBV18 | CASSQGPGTEAFF
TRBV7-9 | CASSFVQGHGYTF
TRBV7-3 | CASSLSGSNDHEQYF
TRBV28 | CASSLQGWGLNTEAFF
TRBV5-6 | CASSLVANYGYTF
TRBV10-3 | CATGQANELGNTIYF
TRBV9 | CASSSQPTVNTEAFF
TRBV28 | CASSGGGPGYTF
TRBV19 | CASSITGQGLTYEQYF
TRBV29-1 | CSVRSGIGEQYF
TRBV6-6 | CASSYSRHDTQYF
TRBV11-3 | CASSFLITDTQYF
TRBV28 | CASSPPDRTNQPQHF
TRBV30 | CAWSKSQGAARGYTF
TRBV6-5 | CASSYVGREGYEQYF
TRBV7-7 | CASSPRLAVRNEQFF
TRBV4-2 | CASSQDAVNTGELFF
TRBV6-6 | CASSSVAGVRTEQFF
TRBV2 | CASSDSGLVNYEQYF
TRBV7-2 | CASSLLAGGSTDTQYF
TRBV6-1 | CASSAGLAGGPDTQYF
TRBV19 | CASSIGGSTYNEQFF
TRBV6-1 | CASSVDRGGYEQYF
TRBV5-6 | CASSPGGTKGKTQYF
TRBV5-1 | CASSLLAGGPGQETQYF
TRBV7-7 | CASSLGTANEQYF